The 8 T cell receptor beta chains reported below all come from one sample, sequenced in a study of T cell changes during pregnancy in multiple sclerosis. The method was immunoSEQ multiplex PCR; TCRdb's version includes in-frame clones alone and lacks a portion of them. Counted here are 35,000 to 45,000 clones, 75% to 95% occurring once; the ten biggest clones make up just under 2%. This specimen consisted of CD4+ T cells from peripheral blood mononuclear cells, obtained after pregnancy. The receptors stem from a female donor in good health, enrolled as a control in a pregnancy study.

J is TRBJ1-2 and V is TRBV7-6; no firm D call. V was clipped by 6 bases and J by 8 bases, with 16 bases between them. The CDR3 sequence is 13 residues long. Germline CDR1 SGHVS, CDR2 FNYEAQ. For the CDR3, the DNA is TGTGCCAGCAGTGACAAGTATGACGAGGGCTACACCTTC. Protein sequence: CASSDKYDEGYTF.

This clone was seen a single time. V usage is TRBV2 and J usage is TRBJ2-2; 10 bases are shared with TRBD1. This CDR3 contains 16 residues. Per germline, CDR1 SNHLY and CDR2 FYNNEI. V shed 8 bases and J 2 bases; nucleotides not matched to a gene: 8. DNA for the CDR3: TGTGCCAGCTGCCTGACAGGGGGCAGAAACACCGGGGAGCTGTTTTTT. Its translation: CASCLTGGRNTGELFF.

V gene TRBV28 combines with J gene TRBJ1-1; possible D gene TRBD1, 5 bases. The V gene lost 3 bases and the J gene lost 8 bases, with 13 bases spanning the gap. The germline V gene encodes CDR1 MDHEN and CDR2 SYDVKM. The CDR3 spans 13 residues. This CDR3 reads CASSLRGRVEAFF. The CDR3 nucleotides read TGTGCCAGCAGTTTGAGAGGCAGGGTCGAAGCTTTCTTT.

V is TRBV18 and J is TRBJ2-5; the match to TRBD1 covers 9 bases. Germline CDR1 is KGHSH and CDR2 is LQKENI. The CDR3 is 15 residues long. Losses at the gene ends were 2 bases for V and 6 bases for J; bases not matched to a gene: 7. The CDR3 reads CASSPGTGLGKTQYF. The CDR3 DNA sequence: TGTGCCAGCTCACCAGGGACAGGGCTTGGGAAGACCCAGTACTTC.

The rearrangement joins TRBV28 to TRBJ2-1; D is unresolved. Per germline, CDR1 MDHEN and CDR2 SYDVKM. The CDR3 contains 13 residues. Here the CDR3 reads CGAPHSSYNEQFF. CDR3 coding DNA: TGTGGGGCCCCGCACAGCTCCTACAATGAGCAGTTCTTC.

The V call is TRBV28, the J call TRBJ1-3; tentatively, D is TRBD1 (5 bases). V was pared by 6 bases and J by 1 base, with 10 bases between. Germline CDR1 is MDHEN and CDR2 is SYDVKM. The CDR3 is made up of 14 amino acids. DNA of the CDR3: TGTGCCAGCAGAAAGCAGGGTTCTGGAAACACCATATATTTT. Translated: CASRKQGSGNTIYF.

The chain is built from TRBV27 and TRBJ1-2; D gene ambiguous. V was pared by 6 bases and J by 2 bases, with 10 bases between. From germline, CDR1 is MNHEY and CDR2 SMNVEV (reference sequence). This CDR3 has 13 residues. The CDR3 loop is CASRLGMNYGYTF. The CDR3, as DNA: TGTGCCAGCAGGCTCGGGATGAACTATGGCTACACCTTC.

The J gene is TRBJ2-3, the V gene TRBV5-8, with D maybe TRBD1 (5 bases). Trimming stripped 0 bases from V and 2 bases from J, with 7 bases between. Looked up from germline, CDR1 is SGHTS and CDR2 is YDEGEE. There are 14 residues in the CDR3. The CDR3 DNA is TGTGCCAGCAGCTTGGAGGACAACACAGATACGCAGTATTTT. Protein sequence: CASSLEDNTDTQYF.